A selection of T cell receptor beta chains follows, all from one sample in a study of IL-17A CD8 T cells in psoriatic arthritis synovium. Clones were read by immunoSEQ multiplex PCR, and TCRdb kept only the in-frame ones, dropping some. The repertoire holds about 1,900 clones, with 65% to 75% as singletons. Sequenced sample: IL-17A+ (IFN-gamma+/-) memory CD8+ T cells from synovial fluid. These TCRs come from a human donor with psoriatic arthritis. CDR3s include the opening cysteine and the closing phenylalanine or tryptophan. The order of the fields is D gene, V gene, clone size, J gene, CDR3 DNA, CDR3 protein. The D gene is left open where the match is weak. Rows give clone size only sometimes, using once, few, many, or a class for an expanded clone.

d_call: -
v_call: TRBV5-8
clone_size: -
j_call: TRBJ1-2
cdr3_nt: TGTGCCAGCAGCCTCCTATTTGGGGAGAACTATGGCTACACCTTC
cdr3_aa: CASSLLFGENYGYTF

d_call: -
v_call: TRBV7-6
clone_size: -
j_call: TRBJ1-2
cdr3_nt: TGTGCCAGCAGCTTAACTGCAGGGTCTGGCTACACCTTC
cdr3_aa: CASSLTAGSGYTF

d_call: TRBD1
v_call: TRBV2
clone_size: -
j_call: TRBJ2-7
cdr3_nt: TGTGCCAGCAGAGGGTATACGGGACAGAGCTACGAGCAGTACTTC
cdr3_aa: CASRGYTGQSYEQYF

d_call: TRBD1
v_call: TRBV27
clone_size: -
j_call: TRBJ2-3
cdr3_nt: TGTGCCAGCAGTTTATTAGGGGGCGCGGGAGATACGCAGTATTTT
cdr3_aa: CASSLLGGAGDTQYF

d_call: -
v_call: TRBV27
clone_size: -
j_call: TRBJ2-1
cdr3_nt: TGTGCCAGCACCCGTGGGACATCCTACAATGAGCAGTTCTTC
cdr3_aa: CASTRGTSYNEQFF

d_call: TRBD2
v_call: TRBV5-8
clone_size: -
j_call: TRBJ2-1
cdr3_nt: TGTGCCAGCAGCCCCCGTTTTGCGCTAGCGGACAATGAGCAGTTCTTC
cdr3_aa: CASSPRFALADNEQFF

d_call: -
v_call: TRBV6-6
clone_size: -
j_call: TRBJ2-3
cdr3_nt: TGTGCCAGCCTCTCCCCCGTTGGTACGCAGTATTTT
cdr3_aa: CASLSPVGTQYF

d_call: TRBD1
v_call: TRBV7-9
clone_size: once
j_call: TRBJ2-7
cdr3_nt: TGTGCCAGCAGCTCCTCTTCAAACGACAGGGCGCAGCACGAGCAGTACTTC
cdr3_aa: CASSSSSNDRAQHEQYF

d_call: TRBD2
v_call: TRBV7-9
clone_size: -
j_call: TRBJ2-2
cdr3_nt: TGTGCCAGCAGCTTACTTGCGGGAGGGTGGACCGGGGAGCTGTTTTTT
cdr3_aa: CASSLLAGGWTGELFF

d_call: TRBD2
v_call: TRBV14
clone_size: -
j_call: TRBJ2-3
cdr3_nt: TGTGCCAGCAGCCAAGGGTTTAGCGGGTCGTTAGATACGCAGTATTTT
cdr3_aa: CASSQGFSGSLDTQYF

d_call: TRBD2
v_call: TRBV6-6
clone_size: -
j_call: TRBJ2-7
cdr3_nt: TGTGCCAGTCAGGGAGGGAACGAGCAGTACTTC
cdr3_aa: CASQGGNEQYF

d_call: -
v_call: TRBV5-1
clone_size: once
j_call: TRBJ2-7
cdr3_nt: TGCGCCAGCAGCTTCAACTCCTACGAGCAGTACTTC
cdr3_aa: CASSFNSYEQYF

d_call: -
v_call: TRBV19
clone_size: -
j_call: TRBJ2-1
cdr3_nt: TGTGCCAGTAGTATTGGGGGAGCAGCGGTTGAGCAGTTCTTC
cdr3_aa: CASSIGGAAVEQFF

d_call: TRBD1
v_call: TRBV6-1
clone_size: -
j_call: TRBJ2-2
cdr3_nt: TGTGCCATACAAAGACAGGGAGCGGAATCCGGGGAGCTGTTTTTT
cdr3_aa: CAIQRQGAESGELFF

d_call: -
v_call: TRBV19
clone_size: -
j_call: TRBJ1-2
cdr3_nt: TGTGCCAGTAGTACCCGGACAGTTAACTATGGCTACACCTTC
cdr3_aa: CASSTRTVNYGYTF

d_call: TRBD2
v_call: TRBV4-3
clone_size: -
j_call: TRBJ2-1
cdr3_nt: TGCGCCAGCAGCCAAGGGGCTAGCGGGAGCCTTGAGCAGTTCTTC
cdr3_aa: CASSQGASGSLEQFF

d_call: -
v_call: TRBV29-1
clone_size: -
j_call: TRBJ1-1
cdr3_nt: TGCAGCGTTGAATCGCCCGAAGCTTTCTTT
cdr3_aa: CSVESPEAFF

d_call: TRBD2
v_call: TRBV7-9
clone_size: -
j_call: TRBJ2-3
cdr3_nt: TGTGCCAGCACCTCTCCCTGGACTAGCGGGAAAGACACAGATACGCAGTATTTT
cdr3_aa: CASTSPWTSGKDTDTQYF

d_call: TRBD1
v_call: TRBV7-6
clone_size: -
j_call: TRBJ1-1
cdr3_nt: TGTGCCAGCAGCCCATACAGGGGGCCTACTGAAGCTTTCTTT
cdr3_aa: CASSPYRGPTEAFF

d_call: -
v_call: TRBV7-8
clone_size: few
j_call: TRBJ1-1
cdr3_nt: TGTGCCAGCAGCACGGACAGTGGGTTCACTGAAGCTTTCTTT
cdr3_aa: CASSTDSGFTEAFF

d_call: -
v_call: TRBV7-9
clone_size: large
j_call: TRBJ1-3
cdr3_nt: TGTGCCAGCAGCTTAGGGGCAGGACCCGCTGGAAACACCATATATTTT
cdr3_aa: CASSLGAGPAGNTIYF

d_call: -
v_call: TRBV30
clone_size: once
j_call: TRBJ2-1
cdr3_nt: TGTGCCTGTGACGAGCAGTTCTTC
cdr3_aa: CACDEQFF

d_call: -
v_call: TRBV4-1
clone_size: -
j_call: TRBJ2-3
cdr3_nt: TGCGCCAGCAGCCAAAAGGGGGGATCTGCCCGGCCCCCGAATACGCAGTATTTT
cdr3_aa: CASSQKGGSARPPNTQYF